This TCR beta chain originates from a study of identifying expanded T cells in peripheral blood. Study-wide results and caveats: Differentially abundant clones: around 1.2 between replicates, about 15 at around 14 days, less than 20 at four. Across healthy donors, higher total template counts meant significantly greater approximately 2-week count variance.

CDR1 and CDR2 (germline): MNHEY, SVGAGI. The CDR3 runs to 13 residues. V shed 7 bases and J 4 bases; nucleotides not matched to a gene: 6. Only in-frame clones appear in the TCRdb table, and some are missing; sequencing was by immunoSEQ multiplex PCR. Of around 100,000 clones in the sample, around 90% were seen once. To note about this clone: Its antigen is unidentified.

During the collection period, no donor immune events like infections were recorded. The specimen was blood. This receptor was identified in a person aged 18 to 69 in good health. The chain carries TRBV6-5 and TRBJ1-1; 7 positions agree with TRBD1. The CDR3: CASTKPGGTEAFF. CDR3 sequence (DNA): TGTGCCAGCACCAAGCCAGGGGGCACTGAAGCTTTCTTT.